This is a list of T cell receptor beta chains from one sample in a study of blood T cell repertoires in COVID-19. Sequencing was performed with immunoSEQ multiplex PCR; in TCRdb, only in-frame clones are kept and a portion is missing. The sample yields hundreds of thousands of clones, around 85% seen once. The sample consisted of peripheral blood. Source of these receptors: an elderly man with acute or convalescent COVID-19. Each CDR3 is given with its conserved first and last residue. The order of the fields is D gene, clone size, V gene, J gene, CDR3 protein, CDR3 DNA. A D gene is named only where the DNA matches it firmly. Clone sizes are given selectively: once, few, many, or a class where the clone is expanded.

D gene: TRBD1
clone size: NA
V gene: TRBV27
J gene: TRBJ1-6
CDR3 protein: CASSRDSRNSPLHF
CDR3 DNA: TGTGCCAGCAGTCGGGACAGTCGGAATTCACCCCTCCACTTT

D gene: TRBD1
clone size: NA
V gene: TRBV6-5
J gene: TRBJ2-7
CDR3 protein: CASQGQGPYEQYF
CDR3 DNA: TGTGCCAGCCAGGGACAGGGACCTTACGAGCAGTACTTC

D gene: TRBD1
clone size: NA
V gene: TRBV5-1
J gene: TRBJ1-1
CDR3 protein: CASSPQGAGNTEAFF
CDR3 DNA: TGCGCCAGCAGCCCCCAGGGGGCGGGAAACACTGAAGCTTTCTTT

D gene: NA
clone size: NA
V gene: TRBV5-8
J gene: TRBJ2-2
CDR3 protein: CASSLEPYPHTGELFF
CDR3 DNA: TGTGCCAGCAGCTTGGAGCCCTACCCCCACACCGGGGAGCTGTTTTTT

D gene: NA
clone size: NA
V gene: TRBV30
J gene: TRBJ1-2
CDR3 protein: CAWSPSKSLNYGYTF
CDR3 DNA: TGTGCCTGGAGCCCGAGCAAATCCCTTAACTATGGCTACACCTTC

D gene: NA
clone size: NA
V gene: TRBV3-1/TRBV3-2
J gene: TRBJ1-5
CDR3 protein: CASSRGGGGQPQHF
CDR3 DNA: TGTGCCAGCAGCCGAGGGGGGGGCGGGCAGCCCCAGCATTTT

D gene: TRBD1
clone size: once
V gene: TRBV4-1
J gene: TRBJ1-6
CDR3 protein: CASSQDGGQGVSPLHF
CDR3 DNA: TGCGCCAGCAGCCAAGACGGAGGGCAGGGGGTTTCACCCCTCCACTTT

D gene: TRBD2
clone size: once
V gene: TRBV6-5
J gene: TRBJ2-1
CDR3 protein: CASSYQRGYYNEQFF
CDR3 DNA: TGTGCCAGCAGTTATCAGCGGGGGTACTACAATGAGCAGTTCTTC

D gene: NA
clone size: NA
V gene: TRBV7-2
J gene: TRBJ1-5
CDR3 protein: CASSLAAVNQPQHF
CDR3 DNA: TGTGCCAGCAGCTTAGCGGCAGTCAATCAGCCCCAGCATTTT

D gene: NA
clone size: NA
V gene: TRBV9
J gene: TRBJ2-2
CDR3 protein: CASSRGLGSTGELFF
CDR3 DNA: TGTGCCAGCAGCAGGGGTCTGGGAAGCACCGGGGAGCTGTTTTTT

D gene: NA
clone size: NA
V gene: TRBV5-4
J gene: TRBJ2-1
CDR3 protein: CASSLAGGAYNEQFF
CDR3 DNA: TGTGCCAGCAGCTTGGCGGGGGGCGCGTACAATGAGCAGTTCTTC

D gene: TRBD1
clone size: NA
V gene: TRBV4-1
J gene: TRBJ2-2
CDR3 protein: CASSQVLGQGGRELFF
CDR3 DNA: TGCGCCAGCAGCCAAGTTTTAGGACAGGGAGGACGGGAGCTGTTTTTT

D gene: TRBD2
clone size: NA
V gene: TRBV28
J gene: TRBJ2-1
CDR3 protein: CASSSGTRDYNEQFF
CDR3 DNA: TGTGCCAGCAGTTCCGGGACTAGGGATTACAATGAGCAGTTCTTC

D gene: NA
clone size: NA
V gene: TRBV10-3
J gene: TRBJ1-1
CDR3 protein: CAISALSPSEAFF
CDR3 DNA: TGTGCCATCAGTGCTCTCTCCCCGAGTGAAGCTTTCTTT

D gene: TRBD1
clone size: NA
V gene: TRBV30
J gene: TRBJ1-5
CDR3 protein: CAWSRDSHSNQPQHF
CDR3 DNA: TGTGCCTGGAGTCGGGACAGCCATAGCAATCAGCCCCAGCATTTT

D gene: NA
clone size: NA
V gene: TRBV4-2
J gene: TRBJ2-3
CDR3 protein: CASSQDGGGLRSDTQYF
CDR3 DNA: TGTGCCAGCAGCCAAGATGGGGGGGGGCTGCGGTCAGATACGCAGTATTTT

D gene: NA
clone size: NA
V gene: TRBV19
J gene: TRBJ1-5
CDR3 protein: CASSYLGDSSNQPQHF
CDR3 DNA: TGTGCCAGTAGTTATCTAGGGGATAGTAGCAATCAGCCCCAGCATTTT

D gene: NA
clone size: NA
V gene: TRBV6-4
J gene: TRBJ1-2
CDR3 protein: CASSDPAGGVYGYTF
CDR3 DNA: TGTGCCAGCAGTGACCCGGCGGGAGGGGTCTATGGCTACACCTTC

D gene: TRBD2
clone size: NA
V gene: TRBV4-1
J gene: TRBJ2-3
CDR3 protein: CASSPLWRAGGSTDTQYF
CDR3 DNA: TGCGCCAGCAGCCCCCTCTGGCGGGCGGGGGGCTCCACAGATACGCAGTATTTT

D gene: NA
clone size: few
V gene: TRBV24-1
J gene: TRBJ2-1
CDR3 protein: CATSDPRRQFF
CDR3 DNA: TGTGCCACCAGTGATCCCCGTAGGCAGTTCTTC

D gene: TRBD1
clone size: once
V gene: TRBV24-1
J gene: TRBJ1-2
CDR3 protein: CATSDSQGLGYGYTF
CDR3 DNA: TGTGCCACCAGTGATTCACAGGGGTTGGGCTATGGCTACACCTTC

D gene: NA
clone size: NA
V gene: TRBV6-5
J gene: TRBJ2-5
CDR3 protein: CASTRTAKETQYF
CDR3 DNA: TGTGCCAGCACCAGGACAGCGAAAGAGACCCAGTACTTC

D gene: NA
clone size: NA
V gene: TRBV6-4
J gene: TRBJ1-1
CDR3 protein: CASSPTGGVGTEAFF
CDR3 DNA: TGTGCCAGCAGCCCCACGGGGGGGGTCGGCACTGAAGCTTTCTTT

D gene: TRBD1
clone size: NA
V gene: TRBV5-8
J gene: TRBJ1-4
CDR3 protein: CASSRSGTGDEKLFF
CDR3 DNA: TGTGCCAGCAGCAGATCCGGGACAGGGGATGAAAAACTGTTTTTT

D gene: TRBD1
clone size: NA
V gene: TRBV24-1
J gene: TRBJ2-7
CDR3 protein: CATSDSTGAPHEQYF
CDR3 DNA: TGTGCCACCAGTGATTCCACAGGGGCGCCCCACGAGCAGTACTTC

D gene: TRBD1
clone size: few
V gene: TRBV18
J gene: TRBJ2-7
CDR3 protein: CASSRPMTGAEQYF
CDR3 DNA: TGTGCCAGCTCACGCCCTATGACAGGGGCTGAGCAGTACTTC

D gene: TRBD2
clone size: NA
V gene: TRBV5-1
J gene: TRBJ2-1
CDR3 protein: CASSLKSGGLALLTTEQFF
CDR3 DNA: TGCGCCAGCAGCTTGAAATCGGGGGGACTAGCGCTACTCACCACTGAGCAGTTCTTC

D gene: NA
clone size: NA
V gene: TRBV6-5
J gene: TRBJ1-4
CDR3 protein: CASTNGRATNEKLFF
CDR3 DNA: TGTGCCAGCACCAATGGGCGGGCAACTAATGAAAAACTGTTTTTT

D gene: NA
clone size: NA
V gene: TRBV19
J gene: TRBJ2-6
CDR3 protein: CASSIETTSSGANVLTF
CDR3 DNA: TGTGCCAGTAGTATAGAAACAACTAGCTCTGGGGCCAACGTCCTGACTTTC

D gene: TRBD2
clone size: NA
V gene: TRBV2
J gene: TRBJ2-2
CDR3 protein: CASSEAGSGLAGAGGELFF
CDR3 DNA: TGTGCCAGCAGTGAAGCAGGTTCGGGACTAGCGGGAGCTGGCGGGGAGCTGTTTTTT

D gene: NA
clone size: NA
V gene: TRBV15
J gene: TRBJ2-7
CDR3 protein: CATSRGGVSSYEQYF
CDR3 DNA: TGTGCCACCAGCAGAGGGGGGGTTAGCTCCTACGAGCAGTACTTC

D gene: TRBD1
clone size: NA
V gene: TRBV6-5
J gene: TRBJ2-7
CDR3 protein: CASRADREFSYEQYF
CDR3 DNA: TGTGCCAGCAGAGCGGACAGGGAGTTCTCCTACGAGCAGTACTTC

D gene: NA
clone size: few
V gene: TRBV18
J gene: TRBJ1-2
CDR3 protein: CASSPPQPGNYGYTF
CDR3 DNA: TGTGCCAGCTCACCACCCCAACCGGGGAACTATGGCTACACCTTC

D gene: TRBD1
clone size: NA
V gene: TRBV5-6
J gene: TRBJ1-5
CDR3 protein: CASSWTGRHQPQHF
CDR3 DNA: TGTGCCAGCAGCTGGACAGGGAGGCATCAGCCCCAGCATTTT

D gene: NA
clone size: NA
V gene: TRBV27
J gene: TRBJ1-2
CDR3 protein: CASSLSNVANYGYTF
CDR3 DNA: TGTGCCAGCAGTTTATCGAACGTAGCTAACTATGGCTACACCTTC

D gene: TRBD2
clone size: NA
V gene: TRBV5-4
J gene: TRBJ2-5
CDR3 protein: CASSARTSGAARTQYF
CDR3 DNA: TGTGCCAGCAGCGCGAGGACTAGCGGGGCCGCGAGGACCCAGTACTTC